This TCR beta chain originates from a study of CD8+CD57+ T cells in acquired aplastic anemia. Study-level background: Mean yield of DNA from sorted CD4+ and CD8+ cells was approximately 3 ug. There were approximately 9.9 million reads, on average, for CD4+ cells from healthy donors.

Germline V gene lookup returns CDR1 ENHRY and CDR2 SYGVKD. The length of the CDR3 is 11 residues. Trimming removed 11 bases at V and 8 bases at J, with 13 bases between. Study-level findings and limits: There were 25 to 35 CD8+ CDR3 sequences that occurred in both patients and controls.

The use of genomic DNA as template underpinned the TCR beta VDJ and CDR3 profiling. TCRdb re-called the reads through MiXCR, storing one row per CDR3 protein. The data contain around 190,000 distinct CDR3 sequences, roughly half of them seen just once; the ten biggest clones take up approximately 15%. On this clonotype itself: Antigen unknown.

The source is a human donor in good health, serving as a control. The chain joins TRBV10-3 to TRBJ1-3; D is undetermined. Material for sequencing was sorted CD4+, CD8+, or CD8+CD57+ T cells (not recorded which) from PBMCs. DNA for the CDR3: TGTGCCGTGGGGATTCGGGACACCATATATTTT. Translating gives CAVGIRDTIYF.